This TCR beta chain was identified in a study of blood T cell repertoires in COVID-19. The germline V and J ends were trimmed by 3 bases and 2 bases, with 11 bases remaining between them. Germline V gene sequence: CDR1 GTSNPN, CDR2 SVGIG (reference sequence). The CDR3 consists of 13 residues. The data were produced by immunoSEQ multiplex PCR, yet TCRdb's version contains in-frame clones alone and is incomplete. The sample contains more than 400,000 clones, roughly 90% of which appear only once. Everyone who took part was 18 to 89 years old, and they came from some 23 US areas. Two negative PCRs, clearance, or symptom resolution had been documented for recovered Cohort 3 donors.

Sequenced input: PBMCs or T cells enriched from blood (not recorded which). The TCR was taken from a woman under 30 who had recovered from COVID-19. The chain links TRBV30 to TRBJ2-7; D gene unclear. This CDR3 is CAWRKTVAYEQYF. For the CDR3, the DNA is TGTGCCTGGAGGAAAACAGTAGCCTACGAGCAGTACTTC.